What follows is one TCR beta chain and its context. A much bigger clone sits one base away, suggesting this may be a read error. At the DNA level, this CDR3 is encoded by other sequences in the same sample as well. These data originate in a study of cytotoxic CD8 clonotypes in ibrutinib-treated CLL. Study at large: Response sampling took place at median around 13 months of treatment, range 6 to 36.

Clones were read by immunoSEQ multiplex PCR, and TCRdb kept only the in-frame ones, dropping some. The sample records 150,000 to 200,000 clones, under 90% being singletons. V was clipped by 4 bases and J by 5 bases; unmatched bases: 15. Germline V gene lookup returns CDR1 SGHNT and CDR2 YYREEE (reference sequence). CDR3 length: 18 amino acids. The V and J genes are TRBV5-4 and TRBJ2-3; 11 bases fit TRBD2. This TCR came from a human donor with chronic lymphocytic leukemia. This material consisted of PBMCs, taken after 24 months of ibrutinib treatment. The CDR3 DNA is TGTGCCAGCAGCCAAGTTGAGGTAGCGGGAGGGCCTGAAGATACGCAGTATTTT. It specifies CASSQVEVAGGPEDTQYF.